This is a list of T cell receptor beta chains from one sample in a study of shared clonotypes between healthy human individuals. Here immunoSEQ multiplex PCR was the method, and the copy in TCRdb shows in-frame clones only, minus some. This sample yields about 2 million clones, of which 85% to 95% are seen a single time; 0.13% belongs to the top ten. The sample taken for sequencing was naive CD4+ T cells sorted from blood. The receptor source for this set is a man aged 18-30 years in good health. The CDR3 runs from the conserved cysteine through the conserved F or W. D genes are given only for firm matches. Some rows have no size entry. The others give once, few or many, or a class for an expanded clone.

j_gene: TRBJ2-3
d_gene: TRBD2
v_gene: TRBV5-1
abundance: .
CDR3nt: TGCGCCAGCACCCTGAGCGGGATAGCGGGGGCTAGCACAGATACGCAGTATTTT
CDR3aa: CASTLSGIAGASTDTQYF

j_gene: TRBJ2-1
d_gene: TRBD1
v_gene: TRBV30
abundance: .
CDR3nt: TGTGCCTGGAGTGTAGGGACAGGGGGCCGCAATGAGCAGTTCTTC
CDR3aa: CAWSVGTGGRNEQFF

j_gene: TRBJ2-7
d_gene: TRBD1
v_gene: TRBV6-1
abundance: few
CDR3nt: TGTGCCAGCAGTGCGGACAGGGGATACGAGCAGTACTTC
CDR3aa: CASSADRGYEQYF

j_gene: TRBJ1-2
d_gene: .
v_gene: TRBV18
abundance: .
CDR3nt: TGTGCCAGCTCACCCTCAGACAGGTTGTTCTATGGCTACACCTTC
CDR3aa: CASSPSDRLFYGYTF

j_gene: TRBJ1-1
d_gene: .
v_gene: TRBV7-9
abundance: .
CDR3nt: TGCTGTACCCACCGTATGGACACTGAAGCTTTCTTT
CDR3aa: CCTHRMDTEAFF

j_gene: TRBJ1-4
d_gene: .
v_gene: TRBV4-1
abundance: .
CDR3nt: TGCGCCAGCAGCCAACCGGGAGATCGTAGACTGTTTTTT
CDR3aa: CASSQPGDRRLFF

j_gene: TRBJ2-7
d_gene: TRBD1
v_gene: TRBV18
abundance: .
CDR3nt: TGTGCCAGCTCACTGTCGACAGGGTCCTACGAGCAGTACTTC
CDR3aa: CASSLSTGSYEQYF

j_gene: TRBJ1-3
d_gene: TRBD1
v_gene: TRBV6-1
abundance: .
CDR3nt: TGTGCCAGCAGGGGGACAGGGGGCTTTGGAAACACCATATATTTT
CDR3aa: CASRGTGGFGNTIYF

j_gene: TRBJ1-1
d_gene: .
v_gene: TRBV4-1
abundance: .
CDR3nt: TGCGCCAGCAGCTTACAATCGAACACTGAAGCTTTCTTT
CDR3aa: CASSLQSNTEAFF

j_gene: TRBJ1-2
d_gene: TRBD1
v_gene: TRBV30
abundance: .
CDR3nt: TGTGCCTGGAGCGGATCGACAGGGAGTACCTATGGCTACACCTTC
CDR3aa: CAWSGSTGSTYGYTF

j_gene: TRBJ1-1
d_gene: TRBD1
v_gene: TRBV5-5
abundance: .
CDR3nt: TGTGCCAGCAGCACCGACAGGGATTTAATGAACACTGAAGCTTTCTTT
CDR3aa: CASSTDRDLMNTEAFF

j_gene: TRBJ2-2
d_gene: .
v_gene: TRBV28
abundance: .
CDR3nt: TGTGCCAGCATCCTGGGGGGTTTCACCGGGGAGCTGTTTTTT
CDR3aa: CASILGGFTGELFF

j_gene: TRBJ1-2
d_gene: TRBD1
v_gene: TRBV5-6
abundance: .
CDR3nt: TGTGCCAGCAGCGTCCGGGACAGGGTGTGGGGCTACACCTTC
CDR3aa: CASSVRDRVWGYTF

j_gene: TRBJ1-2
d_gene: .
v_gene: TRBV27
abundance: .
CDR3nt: TGTGCCAGCAACCCAGGCACTCAAAGGGGGGGCTACACCTTC
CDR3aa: CASNPGTQRGGYTF

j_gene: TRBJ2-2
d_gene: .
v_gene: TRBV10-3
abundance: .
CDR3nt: TGTGCCATCAGTATCGACAGATCGAACACCGGGGAGCTGTTTTTT
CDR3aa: CAISIDRSNTGELFF

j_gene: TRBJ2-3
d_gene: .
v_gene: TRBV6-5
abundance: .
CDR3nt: TGTGCCAGCAGCTTGGGATTGTCTAGCACAGATACGCAGTATTTT
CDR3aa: CASSLGLSSTDTQYF

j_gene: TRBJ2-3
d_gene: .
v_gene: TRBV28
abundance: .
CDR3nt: TGTGCCAGCAGTTTATATGACCTAGCCACAGATACGCAGTATTTT
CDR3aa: CASSLYDLATDTQYF

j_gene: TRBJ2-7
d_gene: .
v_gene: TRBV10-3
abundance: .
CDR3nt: TGTGCCATCAGTGACCACGGTAAGGGGGAGTACGAGCAGTACTTC
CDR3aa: CAISDHGKGEYEQYF

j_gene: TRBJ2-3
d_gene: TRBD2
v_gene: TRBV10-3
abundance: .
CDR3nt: TGTGCCATCGCCGGACTAGCGGGGGCCGCCGGGAGCACAGATACGCAGTATTTT
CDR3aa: CAIAGLAGAAGSTDTQYF

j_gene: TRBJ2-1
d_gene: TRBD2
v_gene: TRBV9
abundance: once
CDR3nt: TGTGCCAGCAGCGAAACTAGCGGGGGATACAATGAGCAGTTCTTC
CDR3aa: CASSETSGGYNEQFF

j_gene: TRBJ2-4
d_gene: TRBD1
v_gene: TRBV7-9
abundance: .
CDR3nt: TGTGCCAGCAGCTTTTCAAAGACAGGGAACATTCAGTACTTC
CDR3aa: CASSFSKTGNIQYF

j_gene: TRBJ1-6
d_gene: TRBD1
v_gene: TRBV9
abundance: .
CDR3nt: TGTGCCAGCAGCGCAGGACAGGGGGCGGATTCACCCCTCCACTTT
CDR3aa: CASSAGQGADSPLHF

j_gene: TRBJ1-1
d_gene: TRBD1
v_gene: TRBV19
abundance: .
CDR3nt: TGTGCCAGTAGTCAAAGGGGGGACAGGGGCACAAACACTGAAGCTTTCTTT
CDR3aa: CASSQRGDRGTNTEAFF

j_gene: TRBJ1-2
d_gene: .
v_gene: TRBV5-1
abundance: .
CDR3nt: TGCGCCAGCTTGAGGGGAGCCTATGGCTACACCTTC
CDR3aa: CASLRGAYGYTF

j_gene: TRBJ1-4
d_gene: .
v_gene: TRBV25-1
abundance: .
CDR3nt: TGTGCCAGCAGCGCCGTTGGCGCTGAAAAACTGTTTTTT
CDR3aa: CASSAVGAEKLFF

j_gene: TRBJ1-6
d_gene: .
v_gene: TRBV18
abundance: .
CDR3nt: TGTGCCAGCTCAGAAGGGGGCTATAATTCACCCCTCCACTTT
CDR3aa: CASSEGGYNSPLHF

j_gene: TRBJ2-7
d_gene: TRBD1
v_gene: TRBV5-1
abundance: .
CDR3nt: TGCGCCAGCAGTCCCGGGACAGGGCAGTCCTACGAGCAGTACTTC
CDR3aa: CASSPGTGQSYEQYF

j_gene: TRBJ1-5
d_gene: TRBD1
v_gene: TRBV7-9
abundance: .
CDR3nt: TGTGCCAGCAGCTTATCGGACAGGGGCAATCAGCCCCAGCATTTT
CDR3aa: CASSLSDRGNQPQHF

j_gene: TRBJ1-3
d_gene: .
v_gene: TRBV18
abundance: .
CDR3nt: TGTGCCAGCTCACCAGGACTGAGCTCTGGAAACACCATATATTTT
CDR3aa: CASSPGLSSGNTIYF

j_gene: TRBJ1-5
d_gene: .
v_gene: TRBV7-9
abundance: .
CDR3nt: TGTGCCAGCAGCTCGGAGCTCCCCGCTTCCCTTCAGCATTTT
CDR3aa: CASSSELPASLQHF

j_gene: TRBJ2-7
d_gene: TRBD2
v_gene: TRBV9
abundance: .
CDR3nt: TGTGCCAGCAGCGCCCGGAGCGGGGGGGAATCCTACGAGCAGTACTTC
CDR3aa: CASSARSGGESYEQYF

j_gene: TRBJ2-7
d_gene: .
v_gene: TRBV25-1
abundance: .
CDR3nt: TGTGCCAGCAGTGAAGCGGGACAGCGTAACGAGCAGTACTTC
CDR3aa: CASSEAGQRNEQYF

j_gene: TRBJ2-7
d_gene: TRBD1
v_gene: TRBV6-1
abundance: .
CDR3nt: TGTGCCAGCAGTCCTGGACCGGGACAGTTCTACGAGCAGTACTTC
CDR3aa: CASSPGPGQFYEQYF

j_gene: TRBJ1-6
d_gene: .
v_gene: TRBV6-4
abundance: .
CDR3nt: TGTGCCAGCAGTGATCCTCCCGGGCCCCGGGTTGGGAATTCACCCCTCCACTTT
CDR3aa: CASSDPPGPRVGNSPLHF